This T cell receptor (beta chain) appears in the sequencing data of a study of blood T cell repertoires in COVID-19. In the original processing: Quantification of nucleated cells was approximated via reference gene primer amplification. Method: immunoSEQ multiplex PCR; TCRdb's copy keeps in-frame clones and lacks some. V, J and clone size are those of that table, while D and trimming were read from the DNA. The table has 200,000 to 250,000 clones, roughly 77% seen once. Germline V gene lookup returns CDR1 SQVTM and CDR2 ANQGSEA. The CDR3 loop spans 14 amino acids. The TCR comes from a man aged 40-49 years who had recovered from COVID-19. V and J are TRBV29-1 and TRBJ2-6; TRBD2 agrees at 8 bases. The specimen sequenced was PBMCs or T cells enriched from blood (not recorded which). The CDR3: CTPGGDSGANVLTF. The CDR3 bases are TGCACCCCCGGGGGGGACTCTGGGGCCAACGTCCTGACTTTC.